The next 9 T cell receptor beta chains were all read from a single sample in a study of blood T cell repertoires in COVID-19. Data came from immunoSEQ multiplex PCR; TCRdb stores just in-frame clones and leaves some out. Counted here are 100,000 to 120,000 clones, around 68% occurring once; the ten biggest clones make up under 10%. Sequenced input: peripheral blood. The origin of the receptors is a woman aged 60-70 years with acute or convalescent COVID-19.

The chain is built from TRBV6-5 and TRBJ1-1; possibly TRBD1 for D (5 bases). The CDR3 totals 12 residues. Trimming stripped 6 bases from V and 7 bases from J, with 12 bases between. From germline, CDR1 is MNHEY and CDR2 SVGAGI. CDR3 amino acids: CASRTARLEAFF. In DNA form, the CDR3 reads TGTGCCAGCAGGACAGCGAGGCTTGAAGCTTTCTTT.

V and J are TRBV6-5 and TRBJ2-7, with a tentative D call TRBD1 (6 bases). Trimming shortened V by 0 bases and J by 2 bases, and 11 bases separated the two germline ends. Germline assignment: CDR1 MNHEY and CDR2 SVGAGI. The CDR3 is made up of 15 amino acids. The CDR3 DNA reads TGTGCCAGCAGTTACTCCCGCGACAGGCCCTACGAGCAGTACTTC. As protein: CASSYSRDRPYEQYF.

The chain carries TRBV25-1 and TRBJ1-4; 7 positions match TRBD1. With 6 bases clipped from V and 6 bases from J, the junction kept 7 bases outside the gene matches. Germline CDR1 reads MGHDK; CDR2 reads SYGVNS. This CDR3 contains 14 residues. CDR3 loop: CASSKQGWDEKLFF. The CDR3 region has the DNA TGTGCCAGCAGCAAACAGGGGTGGGATGAAAAACTGTTTTTT.

This chain links TRBV5-4 with TRBJ1-6; 7 bases are shared with TRBD1. Losses at the gene ends were 3 bases for V and 7 bases for J; bases not matched to a gene: 7. The V gene's germline CDR1 is SGHNT and CDR2 YYREEE (reference sequence). This CDR3 region has 15 residues. CDR3 in DNA: TGTGCCAGCAGCTACATCCAGGGGGTAAATTCACCCCTCCACTTT. It translates to CASSYIQGVNSPLHF.

The V gene is TRBV6-6, the J gene TRBJ2-5; 9 bases align to TRBD1. The CDR3 is 15 amino acids. Trimming took 6 bases from V and 4 from J; bases not matched to a gene: 9. Germline CDR1 MNHNY, CDR2 SVGAGI (reference sequence). The CDR3 nucleotides read TGTGCCAGCAGCCAAAACAGGGGGCACGTAGAGACCCAGTACTTC. This encodes CASSQNRGHVETQYF.

The CDR3 DNA reads TGTGCCAGCAGCCAAACAGGGACCACTGAAGCTTTCTTT. This translates into CASSQTGTTEAFF. The gene calls are TRBV11-3 and TRBJ1-1; D is perhaps TRBD1 (6 bases). CDR3 length equals 13 residues. The germline V gene has CDR1 SGHNT and CDR2 YENEEA. V was pared by 5 bases and J by 4 bases, with 11 bases between. Supplemented by reference TRBV11-3 and TRBJ1-1, the full variable domain reads EAGVVQSPRYKIIEKKQPVAFWCNPISGHNTLYWYLQNLGQGPELLIRYENEEAVDDSQLPKDRFSAERLKGVDSTLKIQPAELGDSAVYLCASSQTGTTEAFFGQGTRLTVV.

This clone showed up just a few times. J is TRBJ2-7 and V is TRBV27; 16 bases agree with TRBD2. The CDR3 runs to 18 residues. V dropped 6 bases and J dropped 4; count of bases not matched to a gene: 12. CDR1 is MNHEY, CDR2 SMNVEV, per germline (reference sequence). Here the CDR3 reads CASRAYPGTSGGAYEQYF. The CDR3 nucleotides are TGTGCCAGCAGGGCCTATCCAGGGACTAGCGGGGGGGCATACGAGCAGTACTTC.

This clone was seen only a few times. The chain employs TRBV5-8 and TRBJ2-1; D remains unclear. V lost 0 bases and J lost 6, with 16 bases in between. The CDR3 contains 16 residues. Germline-derived CDR1 and CDR2 are SGHTS and YDEGEE. The CDR3 nucleotides read TGTGCCAGCAGCTTGGATGGCTCCCCTCTAGTCAATGAGCAGTTCTTC. Encoded protein: CASSLDGSPLVNEQFF. The variable domain in full, completed from reference TRBV5-8 and TRBJ2-1, reads EAGVTQSPTHLIKTRGQQATLRCSPISGHTSVYWYQQALGLGLQFLLWYDEGEERNRGNFPPRFSGRQFPNYSSELNVNALELEDSALYLCASSLDGSPLVNEQFFGPGTRLTVL.

V usage is TRBV24-1 and J usage is TRBJ1-2; possibly TRBD1 for D (5 bases). Trimming took 4 bases from V and 7 from J, leaving 18 bases between them. This CDR3 comprises 15 residues. Germline V lookup: CDR1 KGHDR, CDR2 SFDVKD. CDR3 residues: CATSDPREVVSGYTF. CDR3 nucleotides: TGTGCCACCAGTGACCCCAGGGAGGTAGTCAGTGGCTACACCTTC.